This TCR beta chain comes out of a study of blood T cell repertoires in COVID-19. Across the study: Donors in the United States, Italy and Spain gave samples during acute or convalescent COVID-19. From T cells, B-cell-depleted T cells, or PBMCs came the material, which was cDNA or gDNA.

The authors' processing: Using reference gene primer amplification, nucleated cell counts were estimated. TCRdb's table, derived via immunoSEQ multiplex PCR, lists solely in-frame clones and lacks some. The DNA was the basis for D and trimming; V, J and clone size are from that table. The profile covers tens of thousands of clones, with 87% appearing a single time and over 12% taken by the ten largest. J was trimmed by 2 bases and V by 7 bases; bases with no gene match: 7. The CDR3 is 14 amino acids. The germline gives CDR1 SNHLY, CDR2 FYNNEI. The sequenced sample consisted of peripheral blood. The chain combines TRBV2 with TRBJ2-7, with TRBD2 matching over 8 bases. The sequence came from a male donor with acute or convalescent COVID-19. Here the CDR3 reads CASTSGGGTYEQYF. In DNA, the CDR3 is TGTGCCAGCACCTCCGGGGGGGGGACCTACGAGCAGTACTTC.